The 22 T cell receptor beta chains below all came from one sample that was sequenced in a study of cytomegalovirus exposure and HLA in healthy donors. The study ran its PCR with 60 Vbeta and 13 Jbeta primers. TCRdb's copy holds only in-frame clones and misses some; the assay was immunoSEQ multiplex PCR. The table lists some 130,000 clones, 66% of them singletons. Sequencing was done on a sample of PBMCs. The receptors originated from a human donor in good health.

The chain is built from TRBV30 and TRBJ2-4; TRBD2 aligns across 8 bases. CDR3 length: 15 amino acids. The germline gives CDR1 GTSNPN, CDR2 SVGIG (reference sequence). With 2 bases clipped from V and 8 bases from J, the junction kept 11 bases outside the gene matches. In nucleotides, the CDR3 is TGTGCCTGGAGTCCCCCGGGCCCCGGGGGGGACATTCAGTACTTC. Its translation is CAWSPPGPGGDIQYF.

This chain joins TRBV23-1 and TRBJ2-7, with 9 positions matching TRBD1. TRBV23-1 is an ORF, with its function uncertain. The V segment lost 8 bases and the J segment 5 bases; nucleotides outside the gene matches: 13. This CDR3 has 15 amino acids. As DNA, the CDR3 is TGCGCCAGCCTCAGCACTAGCAGGGACAGGGACGAGCAGTACTTC. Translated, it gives CASLSTSRDRDEQYF.

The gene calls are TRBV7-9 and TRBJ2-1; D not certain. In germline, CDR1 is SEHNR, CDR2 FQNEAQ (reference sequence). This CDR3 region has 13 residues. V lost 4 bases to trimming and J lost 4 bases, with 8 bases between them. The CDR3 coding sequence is TGTGCCAGCAGCTCCGGAGCATACAATGAGCAGTTCTTC. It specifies CASSSGAYNEQFF. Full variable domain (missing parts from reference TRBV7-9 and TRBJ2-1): DTGVSQNPRHKITKRGQNVTFRCDPISEHNRLYWYRQTLGQGPEFLTYFQNEAQLEKSRLLSDRFSAERPKGSFSTLEIQRTEQGDSAMYLCASSSGAYNEQFFGPGTRLTVL.

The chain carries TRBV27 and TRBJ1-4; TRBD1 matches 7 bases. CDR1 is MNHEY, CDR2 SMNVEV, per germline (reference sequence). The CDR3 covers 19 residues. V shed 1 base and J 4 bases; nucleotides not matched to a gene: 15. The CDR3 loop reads CASSLYPFQGETFNEKLFF. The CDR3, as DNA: TGTGCCAGCAGTTTATATCCCTTCCAGGGGGAAACATTTAATGAAAAACTGTTTTTT.

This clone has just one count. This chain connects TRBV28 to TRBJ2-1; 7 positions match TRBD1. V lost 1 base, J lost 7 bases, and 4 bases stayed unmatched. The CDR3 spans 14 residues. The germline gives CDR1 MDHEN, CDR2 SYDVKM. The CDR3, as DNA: TGTGCCAGCAGTTTATCGTCAGGGGGAAATGAGCAGTTCTTC. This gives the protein CASSLSSGGNEQFF.

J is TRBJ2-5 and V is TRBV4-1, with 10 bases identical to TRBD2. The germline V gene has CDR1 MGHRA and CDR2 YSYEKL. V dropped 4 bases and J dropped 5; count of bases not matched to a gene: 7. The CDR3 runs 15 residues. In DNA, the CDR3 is TGCGCCAGCAGCCTTCAGCGGGAGGGCAGCGAGACCCAGTACTTC. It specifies CASSLQREGSETQYF.

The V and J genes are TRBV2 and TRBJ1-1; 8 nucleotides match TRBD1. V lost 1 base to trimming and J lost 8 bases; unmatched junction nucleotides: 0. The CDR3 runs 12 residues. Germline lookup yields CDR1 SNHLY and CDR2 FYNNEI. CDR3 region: CASSEGTGEAFF. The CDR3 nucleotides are TGTGCCAGCAGTGAAGGGACAGGGGAAGCTTTCTTT.

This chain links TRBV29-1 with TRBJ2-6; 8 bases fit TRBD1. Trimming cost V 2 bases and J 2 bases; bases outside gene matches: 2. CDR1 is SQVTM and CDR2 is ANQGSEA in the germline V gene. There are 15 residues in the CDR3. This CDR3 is CSVEPTGAGANVLTF. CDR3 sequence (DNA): TGCAGCGTTGAACCGACAGGGGCTGGGGCCAACGTCCTGACTTTC. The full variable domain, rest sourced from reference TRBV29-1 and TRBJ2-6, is SAVISQKPSRDICQRGTSLTIQCQVDSQVTMMFWYRQQPGQSLTLIATANQGSEATYESGFVIDKFPISRPNLTFSTLTVSNMSPEDSSIYLCSVEPTGAGANVLTFGAGSRLTVL.

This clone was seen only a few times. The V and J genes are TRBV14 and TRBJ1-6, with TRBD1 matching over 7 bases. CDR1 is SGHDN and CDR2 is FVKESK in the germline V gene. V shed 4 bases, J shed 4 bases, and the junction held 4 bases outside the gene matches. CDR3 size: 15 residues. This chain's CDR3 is CASSRSTGYNSPLHF. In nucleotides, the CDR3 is TGTGCCAGCAGCCGTTCGACAGGGTATAATTCACCCCTCCACTTT.

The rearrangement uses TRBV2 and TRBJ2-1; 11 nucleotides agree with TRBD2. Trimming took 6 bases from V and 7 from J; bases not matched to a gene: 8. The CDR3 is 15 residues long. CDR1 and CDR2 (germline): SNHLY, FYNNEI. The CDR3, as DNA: TGTGCCAGCAGCCCCACTAGCGGGAGTGGTAATGAGCAGTTCTTC. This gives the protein CASSPTSGSGNEQFF.

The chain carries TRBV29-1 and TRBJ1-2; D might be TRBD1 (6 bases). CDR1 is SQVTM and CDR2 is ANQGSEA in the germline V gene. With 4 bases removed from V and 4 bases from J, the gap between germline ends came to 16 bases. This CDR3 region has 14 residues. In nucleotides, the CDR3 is TGCAGCGTTGCCGAGGACAGCCTTAGCTATGGCTACACCTTC. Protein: CSVAEDSLSYGYTF.

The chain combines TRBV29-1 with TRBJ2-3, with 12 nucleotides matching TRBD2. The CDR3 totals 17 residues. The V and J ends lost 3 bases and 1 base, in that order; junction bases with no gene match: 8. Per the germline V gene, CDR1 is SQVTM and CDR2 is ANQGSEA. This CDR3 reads CSVDGVLAGGGTDTQYF. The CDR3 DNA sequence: TGCAGCGTTGATGGGGTCCTAGCGGGAGGGGGCACAGATACGCAGTATTTT.

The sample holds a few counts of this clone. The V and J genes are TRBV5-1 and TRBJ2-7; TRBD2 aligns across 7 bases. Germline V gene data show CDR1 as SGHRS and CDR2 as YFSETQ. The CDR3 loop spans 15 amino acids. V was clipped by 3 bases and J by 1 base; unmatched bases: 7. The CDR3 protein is CASSSGGSISYEQYF. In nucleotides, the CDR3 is TGCGCCAGCAGCTCGGGCGGGAGCATATCCTACGAGCAGTACTTC.

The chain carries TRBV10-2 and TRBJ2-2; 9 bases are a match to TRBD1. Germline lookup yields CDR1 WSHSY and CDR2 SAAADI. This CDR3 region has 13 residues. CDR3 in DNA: TGCGCTTCTCGGGACAGGGAGAACCGGGAGCTGTTTTTT. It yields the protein CASRDRENRELFF.

CDR3 in amino acids: CASSLSSGRTYEQYF. CDR3 bases: TGTGCCAGCAGTTTATCTAGCGGGAGAACCTACGAGCAGTACTTC. V gene TRBV27 combines with J gene TRBJ2-5; 9 bases agree with TRBD2. Gene TRBJ2-7 matches the end of the DNA better, so the J call may be wrong. There are 15 residues in the CDR3. The V gene's germline CDR1 is MNHEY and CDR2 SMNVEV (reference sequence).

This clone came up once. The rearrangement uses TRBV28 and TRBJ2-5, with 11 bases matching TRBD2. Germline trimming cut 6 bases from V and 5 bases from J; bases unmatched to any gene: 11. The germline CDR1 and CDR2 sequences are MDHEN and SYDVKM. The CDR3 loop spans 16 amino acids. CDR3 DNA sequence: TGTGCCAGCAGAAAGACTAGCGGGATGGTGGGGGAGACCCAGTACTTC. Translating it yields CASRKTSGMVGETQYF. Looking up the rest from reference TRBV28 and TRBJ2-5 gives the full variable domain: DVKVTQSSRYLVKRTGEKVFLECVQDMDHENMFWYRQDPGLGLRLIYFSYDVKMKEKGDIPEGYSVSREKKERFSLILESASTNQTSMYLCASRKTSGMVGETQYFGPGTRLLVL.

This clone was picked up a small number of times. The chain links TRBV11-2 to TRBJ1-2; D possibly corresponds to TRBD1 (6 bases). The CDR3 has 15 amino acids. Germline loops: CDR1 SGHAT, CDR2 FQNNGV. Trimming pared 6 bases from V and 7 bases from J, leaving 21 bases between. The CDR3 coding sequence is TGTGCCAGCAGATTTAATGCGGGGGCACTGGGTGGCTACACCTTC. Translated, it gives CASRFNAGALGGYTF.

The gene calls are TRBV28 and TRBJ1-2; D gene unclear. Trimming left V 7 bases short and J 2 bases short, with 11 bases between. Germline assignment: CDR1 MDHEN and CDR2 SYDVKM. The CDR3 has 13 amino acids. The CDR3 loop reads CASISTANYGYTF. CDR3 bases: TGTGCCAGCATCTCAACAGCAAACTATGGCTACACCTTC.

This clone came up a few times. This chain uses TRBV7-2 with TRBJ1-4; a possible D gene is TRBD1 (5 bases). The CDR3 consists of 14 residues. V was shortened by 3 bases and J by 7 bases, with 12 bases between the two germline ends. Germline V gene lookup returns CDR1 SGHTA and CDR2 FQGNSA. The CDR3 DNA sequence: TGTGCCAGCAGCTTTCTGCAGGGCGGTGAAAAACTGTTTTTT. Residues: CASSFLQGGEKLFF.

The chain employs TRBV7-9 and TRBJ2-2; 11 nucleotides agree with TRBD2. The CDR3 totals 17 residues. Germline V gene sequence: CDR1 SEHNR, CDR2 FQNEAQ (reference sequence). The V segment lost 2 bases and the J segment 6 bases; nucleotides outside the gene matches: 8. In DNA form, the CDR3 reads TGTGCCAGCAGCTTACAACGGCTAGCGGGAGGTCCCGGGGAGCTGTTTTTT. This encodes CASSLQRLAGGPGELFF.

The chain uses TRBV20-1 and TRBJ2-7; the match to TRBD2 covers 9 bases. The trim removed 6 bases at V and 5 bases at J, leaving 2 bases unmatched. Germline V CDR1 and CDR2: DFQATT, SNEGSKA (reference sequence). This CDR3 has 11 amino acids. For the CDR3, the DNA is TGCAGTGCCCTAGCGGGACACGAGCAGTACTTC. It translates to CSALAGHEQYF.

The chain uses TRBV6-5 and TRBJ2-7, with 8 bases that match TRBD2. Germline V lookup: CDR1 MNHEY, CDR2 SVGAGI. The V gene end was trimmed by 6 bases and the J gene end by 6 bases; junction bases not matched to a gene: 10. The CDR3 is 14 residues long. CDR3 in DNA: TGTGCCAGCAGCAAACTAGCGGACCGGGGCGAGCAGTACTTC. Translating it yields CASSKLADRGEQYF.